The sequence of this T cell receptor beta chain was determined in a study of shared T cell receptors in the human thymus. This clone was seen just once. The CDR3 is 18 amino acids. J was trimmed by 0 bases and V by 0 bases; bases with no gene match: 8. Germline values: CDR1 GTSNPN, CDR2 SVGIG (reference sequence). TCRdb's copy holds only in-frame clones and misses some; the assay was immunoSEQ multiplex PCR. The sample lists some 720,000 clones; roughly 90% were seen once. The data were also submitted as part of a second study, on human thymus T cells. That source reports: Biased V and J segment usage appeared in thymus and peripheral blood. Thymic repertoires of unrelated individuals were reported in related research to overlap highly.

This sequence was found in a boy under two years old with a congenital heart defect. Sequencing used thymocytes. This chain connects TRBV30 to TRBJ2-1; TRBD2 matches 10 bases. The CDR3: CAWSVRIAGGSSYNEQFF. The CDR3 nucleotides read TGTGCCTGGAGTGTCCGAATAGCGGGAGGCAGCTCCTACAATGAGCAGTTCTTC.